This paragraph covers one T cell receptor beta chain sequence. What it binds is not known. TCRdb keeps only in-frame clones here, not all; method: immunoSEQ multiplex PCR. The table includes about 25,000 clones, approximately 85% detected once. This specimen comes from a study of T cells in narcolepsy. Study-wide results and limits: Comparing one patient's CSF and blood CD4+ clonotypes highlighted HCRT- and TRIB2-specific autoreactive clonotypes.

The TCR comes from a human donor with narcolepsy. The sequencing sample was made of CD45RA- memory CD4+ T cells from PBMCs.

The CDR3 protein is CASRMDSTGELFF. DNA of the CDR3: TGTGCCAGCAGAATGGACAGTACCGGGGAGCTGTTTTTT. The J gene is TRBJ2-2, the V gene TRBV7-6, with D possibly TRBD1 on 6 matching bases. With 6 bases removed from V and 5 bases from J, the gap between germline ends came to 10 bases. From germline, CDR1 is SGHVS and CDR2 FNYEAQ. The CDR3 is 13 residues long. The variable domain in full, completed from reference TRBV7-6 and TRBJ2-2, reads GAGVSQSPRYKVTKRGQDVALRCDPISGHVSLYWYRQALGQGPEFLTYFNYEAQQDKSGLPNDRFSAERPEGSISTLTIQRTEQRDSAMYRCASRMDSTGELFFGEGSRLTVL.